This TCR beta chain is from a study of post-analysis software for immune sequencing data. Whole-study context: Progressive-relapsing, secondary progressive and relapsing-remitting multiple sclerosis were among the disease courses included.

V dropped 2 bases and J dropped 0 bases, with 12 bases sitting between them. CDR3 size: 16 residues. Germline CDR1 SGHRS, CDR2 YFSETQ. Study-level findings and limits: In patients, TRBV5-6, TRBV5-1 and TRBV20-1 belonged to roughly 5 TRBV segments found more frequently than in controls.

A remark on this clonotype: Antigen unknown.

Prepared TCR beta cDNA libraries contained unique molecular identifiers. Each sample of roughly 0.85 to 11 million input T cells yielded around 500,000 cDNA molecules, so each molecule approximated one T cell. TCRdb redid the calling of the PCR reads with MiXCR, one entry per CDR3 protein. The top ten hold under 2% of the sample, which has hundreds of thousands of distinct CDR3 sequences, about 40% seen once. The gene calls are TRBV5-1 and TRBJ2-4; either TRBD1 or TRBD2 may supply D (5 bases each). The receptor was derived from a girl aged 10-17 years with multiple sclerosis. The specimen sequenced was blood. This CDR3 reads CASSFGTVLAKNIQYF. In nucleotides, the CDR3 is TGCGCCAGCAGCTTTGGGACGGTTCTAGCCAAAAACATTCAGTACTTC. The full variable domain, with the rest looked up from reference TRBV5-1 and TRBJ2-4, is KAGVTQTPRYLIKTRGQQVTLSCSPISGHRSVSWYQQTPGQGLQFLFEYFSETQRNKGNFPGRFSGRQFSNSRSEMNVSTLELGDSALYLCASSFGTVLAKNIQYFGAGTRLSVL.